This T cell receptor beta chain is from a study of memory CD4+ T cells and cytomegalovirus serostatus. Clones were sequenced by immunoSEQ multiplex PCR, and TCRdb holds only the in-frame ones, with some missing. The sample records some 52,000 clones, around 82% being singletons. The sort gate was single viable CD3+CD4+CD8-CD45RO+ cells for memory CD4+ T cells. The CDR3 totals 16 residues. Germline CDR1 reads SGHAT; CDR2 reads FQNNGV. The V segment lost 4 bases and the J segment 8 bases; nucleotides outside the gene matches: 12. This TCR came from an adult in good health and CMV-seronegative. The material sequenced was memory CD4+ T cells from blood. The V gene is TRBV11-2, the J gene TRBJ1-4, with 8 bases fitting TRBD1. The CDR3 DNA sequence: TGTGCCAGCAGCTCCGGGGGCGGACAGGGTAACGAAAAACTGTTTTTT. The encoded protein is CASSSGGGQGNEKLFF.